This T cell receptor (beta chain) was sequenced during a study of blood T cells in healthy people across ages. General study points: The long-lived group displayed more naive CD4+ cells, plus higher diversity, than the aged donors did.

The amount of total RNA extracted per sample was at least 5.5 micrograms. In this sample, this clonotype turned up many times. Antigen: not known. V lost 0 bases, J lost 5 bases, and 10 bases lay in between. The CDR3 totals 13 residues. Germline V gene sequence: CDR1 DFQATT, CDR2 SNEGSKA (reference sequence). A J-beta primer mix and a sample-barcoded 5' primer were used in a second PCR of about 7 to 12 cycles. Using its own MiXCR run on the 5' RACE reads, TCRdb lists one record per CDR3 protein. The table shows hundreds of thousands of distinct CDR3 sequences, with roughly 26% occurring only once. The source material was blood. The rearrangement joins TRBV20-1 to TRBJ1-1, with no clear D. The TCR sequence derives from an older woman in good health. CDR3 coding DNA: TGCAGTGCTAGAGATCCTGGTCGAACTGAAGCTTTCTTT. It is translated as CSARDPGRTEAFF.